The entry below describes one T cell receptor (beta chain). This sample is drawn from a study of patients and donors after allogeneic stem cell transplantation. TCRdb used MiXCR to reprocess the RT-PCR reads, holding one entry per CDR3 protein. The sample contains about 960,000 distinct CDR3 sequences, 18% of which appear only once. The ends were cut back, 8 bases at V and 0 bases at J, with 10 bases in the middle. Germline assignment: CDR1 SNHLY and CDR2 FYNNEI. This CDR3 comprises 14 residues. Sequencing was done on a sample of blood, either unsorted or a sorted T cell fraction (not recorded which). The TCR was taken from a human donor who was either an allogeneic HSCT recipient or a stem cell or donor lymphocyte infusion donor (not recorded which). It is not recorded whose cells these are; they may come from a transplant donor. V usage is TRBV2 and J usage is TRBJ2-2; D perhaps matches TRBD2 (5 bases). In nucleotides, the CDR3 is TGTGCCAGCGGTATCGGGACGAACACCGGGGAGCTGTTTTTT. This sequence encodes CASGIGTNTGELFF. Filled out from reference TRBV2 and TRBJ2-2, the complete variable domain reads EPEVTQTPSHQVTQMGQEVILRCVPISNHLYFYWYRQILGQKVEFLVSFYNNEISEKSEIFDDQFSVERPDGSNFTLKIRSTKLEDSAMYFCASGIGTNTGELFFGEGSRLTVL.